This record looks at one T cell receptor (beta chain) sequence and its context. Between the trimmed V and J ends, which lost 3 bases and 4 bases, there was a span of 9 bases. This CDR3 comprises 13 residues. Looked up from germline, CDR1 is SGDLS and CDR2 is YYNGEE. This entry is derived from a study of shared T cell receptors in the human thymus. Data came from immunoSEQ multiplex PCR; TCRdb stores just in-frame clones and leaves some out. This repertoire shows 500,000 to 750,000 clones, 85% to 90% found once; its top ten account for 0.0095% to 0.011%. A further study also used this sample, focusing on human thymus T cells. From that study: In corrective heart surgery, resections were taken, and these provided the thymus tissue. Thymic and blood repertoires appeared to display a bias in their usage of V and J genes.

This receptor was taken from a boy less than two years old with a congenital heart defect. The V gene is TRBV9, the J gene TRBJ2-3, with D perhaps matching TRBD2 (6 bases). Specimen: thymocytes. Here the CDR3 reads CASSGLVADTQYF. The CDR3 region has the DNA TGTGCCAGCAGCGGACTAGTCGCAGATACGCAGTATTTT.